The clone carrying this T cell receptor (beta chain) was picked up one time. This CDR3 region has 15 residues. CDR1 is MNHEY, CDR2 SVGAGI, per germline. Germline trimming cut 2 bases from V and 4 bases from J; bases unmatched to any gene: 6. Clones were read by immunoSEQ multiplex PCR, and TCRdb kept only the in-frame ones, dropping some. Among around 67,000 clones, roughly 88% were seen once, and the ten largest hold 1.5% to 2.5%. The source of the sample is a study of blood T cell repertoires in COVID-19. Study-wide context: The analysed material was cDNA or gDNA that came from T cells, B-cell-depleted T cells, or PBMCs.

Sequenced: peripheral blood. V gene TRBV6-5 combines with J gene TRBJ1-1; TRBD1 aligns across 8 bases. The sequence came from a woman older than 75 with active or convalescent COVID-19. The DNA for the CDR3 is TGTGCCAGCAGTTACCCGCGACAGGGGATCACTGAAGCTTTCTTT. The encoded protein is CASSYPRQGITEAFF.